One sample yielded the 24 T cell receptor beta chains listed below, sequenced in a study of long-term antiretroviral therapy in people with HIV. A v3.0 immunoSEQ assay was performed at survey level. Data came from immunoSEQ multiplex PCR; TCRdb stores just in-frame clones and leaves some out. In the table there are 20,000 to 30,000 clones, almost 90% of which are singletons. The input for sequencing was unsorted PBMCs, taken less than 4.7 years after starting antiretroviral therapy. These receptor sequences come from a man under 40 with HIV.

The chain links TRBV15 to TRBJ2-2; unclear D gene. The CDR3 loop spans 14 amino acids. V dropped 0 bases and J dropped 2 bases, with 4 bases sitting between them. Per germline, CDR1 LNHNV and CDR2 YYDKDF (reference sequence). The CDR3 DNA sequence: TGTGCCACCAGCAGAGATCGCAACACCGGGGAGCTGTTTTTT. Translation: CATSRDRNTGELFF.

This clone appeared once. The chain combines TRBV4-3 with TRBJ2-4; D unclear. Trimming removed 4 bases at V and 7 bases at J, with 11 bases between. This CDR3 contains 13 residues. From germline, CDR1 is LGHNA and CDR2 YSLEER. The CDR3 DNA follows: TGCGCCAGCAGCCTGAGCCCGGGCAACATTCAGTACTTC. Amino acid sequence: CASSLSPGNIQYF.

This sequence joins TRBV9 and TRBJ2-2; 13 nucleotides align to TRBD2. V lost 4 bases and J lost 1; bases outside the gene matches: 1. From germline, CDR1 is SGDLS and CDR2 YYNGEE. The CDR3 is made up of 16 amino acids. The CDR3 DNA sequence: TGTGCCAGCAGCACTAGCGGGAGGGAGAACACCGGGGAGCTGTTTTTT. Residues: CASSTSGRENTGELFF.

The chain has TRBV6-5 and TRBJ1-2, with a weak D call TRBD1 (5 bases). Germline V gene sequence: CDR1 MNHEY, CDR2 SVGAGI. With 6 bases removed from V and 6 bases from J, the gap between germline ends came to 14 bases. This CDR3 region has 13 residues. CDR3 coding DNA: TGTGCCAGCAGCTCCCGGGGGGGAGATGGCTACACCTTC. This encodes CASSSRGGDGYTF.

This clone showed up just a few times. The chain carries TRBV9 and TRBJ2-7, with D possibly TRBD1 on 5 matching bases. The germline gives CDR1 SGDLS, CDR2 YYNGEE. This CDR3 region has 15 residues. The V end lost 1 base, the J end lost 2 bases, and 13 bases lay between the germline ends. This CDR3 reads CASSVSHQGPYEQYF. DNA for the CDR3: TGTGCCAGCAGCGTATCGCATCAGGGCCCCTACGAGCAGTACTTC.

This clone was detected a few times. This chain links TRBV5-1 with TRBJ1-2; D unresolved. There are 13 residues in the CDR3. Trimming shortened V by 3 bases and J by 5 bases, and 11 bases separated the two germline ends. Per the germline V gene, CDR1 is SGHRS and CDR2 is YFSETQ. The DNA of the CDR3 is TGCGCCAGCAGCTCTGACACCCCGTATGGCTACACCTTC. Its protein is CASSSDTPYGYTF. Using reference TRBV5-1 and TRBJ1-2 for the parts outside the CDR3, the full variable domain is KAGVTQTPRYLIKTRGQQVTLSCSPISGHRSVSWYQQTPGQGLQFLFEYFSETQRNKGNFPGRFSGRQFSNSRSEMNVSTLELGDSALYLCASSSDTPYGYTFGSGTRLTVV.

The V call is TRBV6-1, the J call TRBJ2-1; TRBD1 might be the D (6 bases). This CDR3 spans 13 amino acids. V was pared by 8 bases and J by 6 bases, with 14 bases between. Germline CDR1 reads MNHNS; CDR2 reads SASEGT. The CDR3 reads CASGPGQINEQFF. The CDR3 DNA reads as TGTGCCAGCGGGCCGGGACAAATCAATGAGCAGTTCTTC.

The J gene is TRBJ2-1, the V gene TRBV4-1; TRBD2 is a possible D gene (5 bases). V was cut by 3 bases and J by 9 bases, with 18 bases left in between. The CDR3 totals 15 residues. The germline V gene encodes CDR1 MGHRA and CDR2 YSYEKL. The CDR3 protein is CASSHRGGMLGEQFF. DNA of the CDR3: TGCGCCAGCAGCCATCGCGGAGGCATGTTAGGTGAGCAGTTCTTC.

The chain couples TRBV30 to TRBJ1-1, with D perhaps matching TRBD1 (5 bases). Per the germline V gene, CDR1 is GTSNPN and CDR2 is SVGIG (reference sequence). CDR3 size: 14 residues. V lost 4 bases and J 6 bases, leaving 18 bases between the germline ends. The CDR3: CAWTLTVRSAEAFF. Here the CDR3 DNA reads TGTGCCTGGACGCTGACAGTAAGAAGCGCTGAAGCTTTCTTT.

The chain employs TRBV9 and TRBJ1-2; maybe TRBD1 (6 bases). CDR1 is SGDLS and CDR2 is YYNGEE in the germline V gene. V was cut by 0 bases and J by 6 bases, with 9 bases left in between. This CDR3 spans 13 amino acids. The CDR3 is CASSVGTVDGYTF. The CDR3, as DNA: TGTGCCAGCAGCGTAGGGACAGTGGATGGCTACACCTTC.

On this clone itself: The germline gene is not matched at one end of the junction; a read error may be the cause. The gene calls are TRBV5-1 and TRBJ2-7, with 10 bases lining up with TRBD2. This CDR3 contains 15 residues. The germline V gene encodes CDR1 SGHRS and CDR2 YFSETQ. CDR3 DNA sequence: TGCGCCAGCAGCTTGGCCGGTGAGCTAGCGGGGGATCTTATTTTC. This encodes CASSLAGELAGDLIF.

The chain uses TRBV15 and TRBJ1-2; D is unclear. The V end was cut by 0 bases, the J end by 4 bases, with 12 bases between. Germline lookup yields CDR1 LNHNV and CDR2 YYDKDF (reference sequence). The CDR3 sequence is 15 residues long. The DNA for the CDR3 is TGTGCCACCAGCAGAGATCAAACAGCGGGCTATGGCTACACCTTC. Residues: CATSRDQTAGYGYTF.

The chain links TRBV9 to TRBJ2-5; tentatively, D is TRBD2 (6 bases). The CDR3 contains 15 residues. V lost 0 bases to trimming and J lost 3 bases, with 12 bases between them. The germline V gene encodes CDR1 SGDLS and CDR2 YYNGEE. CDR3 residues: CASSVDGGSEETQYF. In DNA, the CDR3 is TGTGCCAGCAGCGTAGATGGGGGGAGTGAAGAGACCCAGTACTTC.

The sample holds one count of this clone. This chain links TRBV7-9 with TRBJ2-7; no clear D. CDR1 is SEHNR and CDR2 is FQNEAQ in the germline V gene (reference sequence). The CDR3 consists of 12 residues. Between the trimmed V and J ends, which lost 6 bases and 7 bases, there was a span of 13 bases. The CDR3 DNA follows: TGTGCCAGCAGTGGGCGGCTGGAAGAGCAGTACTTC. Residues: CASSGRLEEQYF.

This chain joins TRBV18 and TRBJ1-2; D is possibly TRBD1 (5 bases). Trimming left V 4 bases short and J 6 bases short, with 12 bases between. Germline V CDR1 and CDR2: KGHSH, LQKENI. The CDR3 is 13 residues long. This CDR3 reads CASSQGDEDGYTF. DNA of the CDR3: TGTGCCAGCTCACAAGGGGATGAGGATGGCTACACCTTC.

The genes are TRBV7-2 and TRBJ1-2, with D hard to call. The germline V gene encodes CDR1 SGHTA and CDR2 FQGNSA. The ends were cut back, 1 base at V and 0 bases at J, with 12 bases in the middle. The CDR3 contains 16 residues. The DNA of the CDR3 is TGTGCCAGCAGCTTAGAAGTCGGCGCCGCTAACTATGGCTACACCTTC. This encodes CASSLEVGAANYGYTF.

The CDR3, as DNA: TGTGCCAGTAGTATGTATCAGGACAGGGGTCTTTTGAACACTGAAGCTTTCTTT. Translation: CASSMYQDRGLLNTEAFF. The V gene is TRBV19, the J gene TRBJ1-1; 9 bases align to TRBD1. CDR3 length equals 18 residues. The ends lost 3 bases at V and 0 bases at J; junction bases unmatched: 11. Germline V lookup: CDR1 LNHDA, CDR2 SQIVND (reference sequence).

V is TRBV15 and J is TRBJ1-4; D possibly corresponds to TRBD1 (5 bases). The V and J ends lost 1 base and 5 bases respectively, with 11 bases between them. CDR3 size: 15 residues. Germline lookup yields CDR1 LNHNV and CDR2 YYDKDF (reference sequence). The CDR3, as DNA: TGTGCCACCAGCAGAGGTGGGACCAGAAATGAAAAACTGTTTTTT. Translating gives CATSRGGTRNEKLFF.

The chain uses TRBV5-4 and TRBJ2-1, with TRBD2 matching 7 bases. CDR3 size: 15 residues. Germline V gives CDR1 SGHNT, CDR2 YYREEE (reference sequence). The trim removed 4 bases at V and 9 bases at J, leaving 13 bases unmatched. DNA for the CDR3: TGTGCCAGCAGCAACGAAGGGCGGGAGTCGACTGAGCAGTTCTTC. Amino acid sequence: CASSNEGRESTEQFF.

This clone was counted once. The chain is built from TRBV10-3 and TRBJ1-4, with 7 bases that match TRBD1. There are 16 residues in the CDR3. Germline trimming cut 0 bases from V and 7 bases from J; bases unmatched to any gene: 8. Germline V CDR1 and CDR2: ENHRY, SYGVKD. The CDR3 DNA reads TGTGCCATCAGTGAGTCGAAAGGTCAGGGGGTTGAAAAACTGTTTTTT. Translating it yields CAISESKGQGVEKLFF.

The chain recombines TRBV29-1 with TRBJ2-1, with a weak D call TRBD2 (6 bases). The CDR3 is made up of 13 amino acids. Germline V gene lookup returns CDR1 SQVTM and CDR2 ANQGSEA. The V and J ends lost 4 bases and 6 bases respectively, with 13 bases between them. CDR3 amino acids: CSVGGGDGNEQFF. The CDR3 nucleotides are TGCAGCGTTGGAGGCGGGGACGGCAATGAGCAGTTCTTC.

V usage is TRBV29-1 and J usage is TRBJ2-3; 12 nucleotides line up with TRBD1. The CDR3 runs 14 residues. Trimming took 3 bases from V and 5 from J; bases not matched to a gene: 3. Germline V gene sequence: CDR1 SQVTM, CDR2 ANQGSEA. The CDR3 loop is CSVEGQGAVDTQYF. CDR3 bases: TGCAGCGTTGAGGGACAGGGGGCCGTAGATACGCAGTATTTT.

This chain's CDR3 is CASSWDGVQETQYF. CDR3 coding DNA: TGCGCCAGCAGCTGGGACGGGGTCCAAGAGACCCAGTACTTC. This chain links TRBV5-1 with TRBJ2-5, with D perhaps being TRBD1 or TRBD2 (5 bases each). The CDR3 contains 14 residues. Between the trimmed V and J ends, which lost 3 bases and 1 base, there was a span of 10 bases. The V gene's germline CDR1 is SGHRS and CDR2 YFSETQ.

V is TRBV9 and J is TRBJ2-1, with 8 bases lining up with TRBD1. CDR1 is SGDLS and CDR2 is YYNGEE in the germline V gene. J lost 0 bases, V lost 3 bases, and 2 bases had no gene match. This CDR3 is 15 amino acids long. The CDR3 spells CASSEGTGSYNEQFF. The DNA of the CDR3 is TGTGCCAGCAGCGAGGGGACAGGCTCCTACAATGAGCAGTTCTTC.